This TCR beta chain was sequenced during a study of CXCR3-negative and CXCR3-positive naive CD8 T cells. The libraries of TRB cDNA were constructed through 5' RACE using UMI labels. Reanalyzing the 5' RACE reads, TCRdb keeps one entry per CDR3 protein, without DNA. The sample table includes some 130,000 distinct CDR3 sequences. The V gene's germline CDR1 is DFQATT and CDR2 SNEGSKA (reference sequence). CDR3 size: 15 residues. The TCR originated in a human donor in good health. Some clones in this sample may be carry-over from other donors' samples. Sequenced: naive CXCR3- CD8+ T cells from blood. Subset defined: CD45RO-CCR7+CD27+CD95- naive CD8+ T cells lacking CXCR3 (TNR3-). The gene calls are TRBV20-1 and TRBJ2-5; no DNA is available, so the TRBD1 call from TCRdb remains unchecked. The CDR3 loop is CSAYSDWGEKETQYF.